The sequence of this T cell receptor beta chain was determined in a study of CD8 T cells in Susac syndrome. V lost 8 bases, J lost 2 bases, and 4 bases stayed unmatched. Germline V gene data show CDR1 as MNHEY and CDR2 as SVGEGT. This CDR3 is built from 14 residues. Random hexamers were used to reverse transcribe an amount of roughly 0.45 to 1 ug RNA. A single record per CDR3 protein comes from TCRdb applying MiXCR to the immunoSEQ multiplex PCR reads. The table has about 200,000 distinct CDR3 sequences, over 90% seen once. The sequence derives from a human donor with multiple sclerosis. Sequencing was carried out using CD4+ T cells from PBMCs. The V and J genes are TRBV6-2 or TRBV6-3 and TRBJ1-1; 11 positions match TRBD1. The CDR3 region has the DNA TGTGCCAGCCTCGGGACAGGGGGTAACACTGAAGCTTTCTTT. Translation gives CASLGTGGNTEAFF.